The present T cell receptor beta chain was sequenced within a study of early T cells in non-severe SARS-CoV-2 infection. Findings and caveats of the study: Private and CD4 specificities were missed by VDJdb matching, which favored anti-spike CD8 responses.

Molecules of cDNA were individually given unique molecular identifiers that were attached to them. TCRdb analysed the 5' RACE reads with MiXCR anew, one entry per CDR3 protein. This table has some 38,000 distinct CDR3 sequences, 3% to 4% appearing once. This clonotype was found a few times. Its antigen remains unknown. CDR3 length equals 16 residues. The germline V gene encodes CDR1 LGHDT and CDR2 YNNKEL (reference sequence). Trimming pared 5 bases from V and 3 bases from J, leaving 19 bases between. This TCR was sampled from an adult who was a healthcare worker with PCR-confirmed SARS-CoV-2 infection or an uninfected control (not recorded which). This rearrangement joins TRBV3-1 to TRBJ1-1; perhaps TRBD1 as D (5 bases). The specimen was whole blood. The CDR3 region is CASSKTATHGDTEAFF. CDR3 sequence (DNA): TGTGCCAGCAGCAAGACAGCCACCCACGGCGACACTGAAGCTTTCTTT.